The source of this T cell receptor (beta chain) is a study of T-cell reconstitution after alpha-beta-depleted transplantation in children. The library targeted TCRbeta and was prepared with unique molecular identifiers. TCRdb re-called the PCR reads with MiXCR, one entry per CDR3 protein. Among a few hundred thousand distinct CDR3 sequences listed, around 13% were seen once. The CDR3 has 16 residues. In germline, CDR1 is SEHNR, CDR2 FQNEAQ (reference sequence). The junction had 12 bases not matched to a gene; V was cut back by 4 bases and J by 5 bases. V and J are TRBV7-9 and TRBJ2-5; TRBD2 agrees at 8 bases. The sequence was obtained from a male patient between 10 and 17 years old who had a stem cell transplant for acute myeloid leukemia, so the T cells may come from the graft donor. The sample consisted of PBMCs, mostly from graft donor cells, taken 360 days after TCRalphabeta/CD19-depleted stem cell transplant. This chain's CDR3 is CASSSMPPGGMETQYF. CDR3 nucleotide sequence: TGTGCCAGCAGCTCTATGCCCCCGGGGGGGATGGAGACCCAGTACTTC.